One and the same sample provided the 10 T cell receptor beta chains below, sequenced in a study of T cells after somatic rescue of genetic block. This table comes from immunoSEQ multiplex PCR, and its TCRdb copy is limited to in-frame clones, with some not included. Of approximately 16,000 clones detected, about 70% appear once; the ten largest clones hold around a quarter. The sample comprised peripheral blood mononuclear cells (PBMCs). The source is a man aged 18 to 29.

This sequence joins TRBV30 and TRBJ2-5; D gene ambiguous. CDR3 length: 11 residues. V lost 2 bases, J lost 8 bases, and 9 bases lay in between. CDR1 and CDR2 from the germline V gene are GTSNPN and SVGIG (reference sequence). The CDR3 sequence is CAWSPSLTQYF. The CDR3 DNA reads as TGTGCCTGGAGTCCGTCCCTCACCCAGTACTTC.

The CDR3 region is CASSSRASSPYEQYF. In nucleotides, the CDR3 is TGTGCCAGCAGCTCTAGGGCTAGCAGCCCCTACGAGCAGTACTTC. The rearrangement links TRBV11-2 to TRBJ2-7; possible D gene TRBD2, 5 bases. Germline CDR1 reads SGHAT; CDR2 reads FQNNGV. Deletions cut 4 bases from V and 2 bases from J, with 15 bases between. This CDR3 has 15 residues.

The chain recombines TRBV2 with TRBJ2-7; 10 nucleotides agree with TRBD1. CDR1 is SNHLY and CDR2 is FYNNEI in the germline V gene. There are 18 residues in the CDR3. After removal of 5 bases from V and 9 bases from J, the junction contained 22 bases not matched to a gene. CDR3 sequence reads: CASSLHLPGQGMPKVQYF. The CDR3 nucleotides are TGTGCCAGCAGTCTTCACCTGCCGGGACAGGGGATGCCAAAGGTGCAGTACTTC.

CDR3 nucleotides: TGTGCCAGCAGCTTGCGGGGGGATAGGGAGCTGTTTTTT. The encoded protein is CASSLRGDRELFF. The gene calls are TRBV11-3 and TRBJ2-2; 8 bases map to TRBD2. J lost 9 bases, V lost 3 bases, and 3 bases had no gene match. From germline, CDR1 is SGHNT and CDR2 YENEEA. The CDR3 is made up of 13 amino acids.

J is TRBJ2-5 and V is TRBV25-1, with a weak D call TRBD1 (6 bases). The CDR3 sequence is 15 residues long. Germline CDR1 and CDR2: MGHDK and SYGVNS. V shed 6 bases and J shed 6 bases, with 20 bases lying between them. The CDR3, as DNA: TGTGCCAGCAGCTATTTTTCCGACAGGCTAAAGACCCAGTACTTC. Its translation: CASSYFSDRLKTQYF.

The CDR3 spells CASSYGGGTDTQYF. Here the CDR3 DNA reads TGTGCCAGCAGTTACGGCGGGGGCACAGATACGCAGTATTTT. The J gene is TRBJ2-3, the V gene TRBV6-5; tentative D call: TRBD2 (6 bases). The CDR3 spans 14 residues. Germline V gene lookup returns CDR1 MNHEY and CDR2 SVGAGI. V lost 2 bases and J lost 1, with 7 bases in between.

This clone was counted only a few times. The chain joins TRBV6-5 to TRBJ1-4, with D possibly matching TRBD1 (6 bases). V lost 4 bases and J 8 bases, leaving 14 bases between the germline ends. Per the germline V gene, CDR1 is MNHEY and CDR2 is SVGAGI. The CDR3 totals 14 residues. The DNA of the CDR3 is TGTGCCAGCAGTTTCGGGACACTACCCGAAAAACTGTTTTTT. This gives the protein CASSFGTLPEKLFF.

The CDR3 region has the DNA TGTGCCAGCTCACCCCATCAGGAGGGCGGCTACACCTTC. Protein: CASSPHQEGGYTF. The chain employs TRBV18 and TRBJ1-2; D is unclear. Germline CDR1 KGHSH, CDR2 LQKENI. CDR3 size: 13 residues. Deletions cut 3 bases from V and 8 bases from J, with 13 bases between. Full variable domain (rest looked up from reference TRBV18 and TRBJ1-2): NAGVMQNPRHLVRRRGQEARLRCSPMKGHSHVYWYRQLPEEGLKFMVYLQKENIIDESGMPKERFSAEFPKEGPSILRIQQVVRGDSAAYFCASSPHQEGGYTFGSGTRLTVV.

This clone was recorded once. The chain joins TRBV23-1 to TRBJ2-7; D is tentatively TRBD1 or TRBD2 (6 bases each). TRBV23-1 is identified as an open reading frame with a role that is uncertain. V lost 1 base to trimming and J lost 3 bases, with 10 bases between them. The length of the CDR3 is 14 residues. CDR3 protein: CASSQWGDNYEQYF. CDR3 in DNA: TGCGCCAGCAGTCAATGGGGGGACAACTACGAGCAGTACTTC.

The chain links TRBV10-3 to TRBJ1-4; maybe TRBD1 (5 bases). The CDR3 loop spans 15 amino acids. Trimming pared 0 bases from V and 8 bases from J, leaving 13 bases between. Germline CDR1 is ENHRY and CDR2 is SYGVKD. The CDR3 nucleotides are TGTGCCATCAGTGAGTCGCGGGGGAGAGGAGAAAAACTGTTTTTT. This sequence encodes CAISESRGRGEKLFF.